Presented here are 26 T cell receptor beta chains from one specimen sequenced in a study of PD-1 blockade in classical Hodgkin lymphoma. Every patient experienced relapse after autologous stem cell transplantation, and brentuximab vedotin exposure varied. Thawed PBMCs underwent magnetic negative selection to yield purified CD4+ T cells. Repertoires were generated with immunoSEQ multiplex PCR, while TCRdb's copy carries only in-frame clones and drops some. The data show tens of thousands of clones, approximately 92% seen once. The input for sequencing was CD4+ T cells from blood, taken at baseline. The source of these receptors is a human donor with classical Hodgkin lymphoma.

The gene calls are TRBV5-1 and TRBJ2-1; D gene uncertain. Trimming cost V 0 bases and J 0 bases, with 7 bases left between them. In germline, CDR1 is SGHRS, CDR2 YFSETQ. The CDR3 consists of 15 residues. CDR3 sequence (DNA): TGCGCCAGCAGCTTGGCGCAAATCTCCTACAATGAGCAGTTCTTC. Amino acid sequence: CASSLAQISYNEQFF.

The genes are TRBV5-1 and TRBJ1-1; the D is unclear. CDR1 and CDR2 from the germline V gene are SGHRS and YFSETQ. V was pared by 4 bases and J by 5 bases, with 18 bases between. The CDR3 extends over 15 amino acids. The CDR3 protein is CASSPGGGRGTEAFF. The CDR3, as DNA: TGCGCCAGCAGCCCCGGAGGAGGGCGCGGTACTGAAGCTTTCTTT.

This rearrangement joins TRBV1 to TRBJ1-1. TRBV1 is tagged as a pseudogene. The CDR3 is 12 amino acids. The CDR3 spells CTSSQEWGRAFF. The CDR3 nucleotides are TGCACCAGCAGCCAAGAATGGGGGAGGGCTTTCTTT.

The rearrangement uses TRBV9 and TRBJ2-3; 7 bases are shared with TRBD1. This CDR3 region has 13 residues. Germline CDR1 and CDR2: SGDLS and YYNGEE. J was trimmed by 8 bases and V by 4 bases; bases with no gene match: 7. CDR3 amino acids: CASSPGGQATQYF. CDR3 DNA sequence: TGTGCCAGCAGCCCCGGTGGACAGGCTACGCAGTATTTT.

The chain combines TRBV5-1 with TRBJ1-5; no definite D call. The ends were cut back, 1 base at V and 0 bases at J, with 2 bases in the middle. CDR1 and CDR2 (germline): SGHRS, YFSETQ. This CDR3 has 13 residues. CDR3 protein: CASSLYSNQPQHF. The CDR3 region has the DNA TGCGCCAGCAGCTTGTATAGCAATCAGCCCCAGCATTTT.

The chain carries TRBV18 and TRBJ1-1; 8 positions match TRBD1. Germline V gene lookup returns CDR1 KGHSH and CDR2 LQKENI. This CDR3 contains 17 residues. The junction had 9 bases not matched to a gene; V was cut back by 1 base and J by 2 bases. CDR3 coding DNA: TGTGCCAGCTCACCACTCGGGACAGGTCGTGCAAACACTGAAGCTTTCTTT. Encoded protein: CASSPLGTGRANTEAFF.

V is TRBV19 and J is TRBJ1-4; D uncertain. The CDR3 is 14 residues long. The V and J ends lost 7 bases and 0 bases respectively, with 9 bases between them. The germline V gene has CDR1 LNHDA and CDR2 SQIVND (reference sequence). The CDR3 nucleotides read TGTGCCAGTACCCGGACCCCAACTAATGAAAAACTGTTTTTT. This gives the protein CASTRTPTNEKLFF.

The rearrangement links TRBV25-1 to TRBJ2-7; tentative D call: TRBD1 (5 bases). This CDR3 has 14 residues. V dropped 6 bases and J dropped 5 bases, with 17 bases sitting between them. Germline-derived CDR1 and CDR2 are MGHDK and SYGVNS. DNA of the CDR3: TGTGCCAGCAGCGCGTCAGGGATGCGGCACGAGCAGTACTTC. This gives the protein CASSASGMRHEQYF.

The chain links TRBV6-5 to TRBJ1-2; possible D gene TRBD1, 6 bases. Trimming removed 7 bases at V and 7 bases at J, with 16 bases between. The germline CDR1 and CDR2 sequences are MNHEY and SVGAGI. The CDR3 covers 13 residues. CDR3 DNA: TGTGCCAGCACTCCCCCGGGGGCGAGTGGCTACACCTTC. Translating it yields CASTPPGASGYTF.

The chain joins TRBV7-6 to TRBJ2-5; no clear D gene. The length of the CDR3 is 14 residues. CDR1 is SGHVS, CDR2 FNYEAQ, per germline. V dropped 5 bases and J dropped 5 bases, with 15 bases sitting between them. As DNA, the CDR3 is TGTGCCAGCAGCGAAAGGGTGGGTCGGGAGACCCAGTACTTC. It specifies CASSERVGRETQYF.

The chain uses TRBV6-5 and TRBJ2-1; TRBD2 agrees at 14 bases. The CDR3 has 15 amino acids. Germline V gene lookup returns CDR1 MNHEY and CDR2 SVGAGI. V lost 10 bases to trimming and J lost 9 bases; unmatched junction nucleotides: 11. CDR3 in amino acids: CATRPGLAGAGEQFF. CDR3 DNA: TGTGCCACTCGGCCGGGACTAGCGGGAGCGGGTGAGCAGTTCTTC.

V is TRBV9 and J is TRBJ2-5; no clear D. CDR1 SGDLS and CDR2 YYNGEE come from the germline V gene. The CDR3 consists of 16 residues. Between the trimmed V and J ends, which lost 3 bases and 0 bases, there was a span of 15 bases. The CDR3 DNA reads TGTGCCAGCAGCGCACCCACTTCCACGTACCAAGAGACCCAGTACTTC. Amino acids: CASSAPTSTYQETQYF. Combining the CDR3 with reference TRBV9 and TRBJ2-5 gives the whole variable domain DSGVTQTPKHLITATGQRVTLRCSPRSGDLSVYWYQQSLDQGLQFLIQYYNGEERAKGNILERFSAQQFPDLHSELNLSSLELGDSALYFCASSAPTSTYQETQYFGPGTRLLVL.

The chain joins TRBV7-3 to TRBJ2-2, with TRBD2 as a possible D gene (6 bases). The V end was cut by 2 bases, the J end by 7 bases, with 17 bases between. The CDR3 is 16 amino acids. From germline, CDR1 is SGHTA and CDR2 FQGTGA. CDR3 in DNA: TGTGCCAGCAGCTTATCGGCGGGGCTGGTCGGCGGGGAGCTGTTTTTT. Residues: CASSLSAGLVGGELFF.

The CDR3 bases are TGTGCCAGCAGCGCCGGGTTGGGGGACACTGAAGCTTTCTTT. It is translated as CASSAGLGDTEAFF. The chain links TRBV7-6 to TRBJ1-1; the D gene is possibly TRBD1 (5 bases). The V end lost 5 bases, the J end lost 3 bases, and 13 bases lay between the germline ends. CDR1 is SGHVS, CDR2 FNYEAQ, per germline. The CDR3 is 14 amino acids.

The chain links TRBV2 to TRBJ1-1; no clear D. CDR3 size: 14 residues. Germline CDR1 is SNHLY and CDR2 is FYNNEI. V shed 3 bases and J shed 0 bases, with 8 bases lying between them. This chain's CDR3 is CASSDAVMNTEAFF. In DNA, the CDR3 is TGTGCCAGCAGTGATGCGGTGATGAACACTGAAGCTTTCTTT.

V gene TRBV30 combines with J gene TRBJ1-5; D unclear. In germline, CDR1 is GTSNPN, CDR2 SVGIG (reference sequence). The V gene lost 2 bases and the J gene lost 2 bases, with 10 bases spanning the gap. The CDR3 totals 14 residues. The CDR3 sequence is CAWSLGLGNQPQHF. The CDR3 nucleotides are TGTGCCTGGAGTTTGGGCTTGGGCAATCAGCCCCAGCATTTT.

V is TRBV5-1 and J is TRBJ2-2; possibly TRBD2 for D (5 bases). The CDR3 covers 19 residues. V shed 0 bases and J shed 1 base, with 19 bases lying between them. CDR1 and CDR2 (germline): SGHRS, YFSETQ. The CDR3 sequence is CASSLAFSRTTKNTGELFF. The CDR3 DNA follows: TGCGCCAGCAGCTTGGCCTTTTCTCGGACGACTAAGAACACCGGGGAGCTGTTTTTT.

The gene calls are TRBV19 and TRBJ1-2; no reliable D call. The CDR3 length is 13 residues. Germline CDR1 and CDR2: LNHDA and SQIVND (reference sequence). Trimming removed 11 bases at V and 4 bases at J, with 17 bases between. The CDR3 loop reads CACNQVGTYGYTF. The CDR3 DNA reads as TGTGCCTGCAATCAGGTAGGCACCTATGGCTACACCTTC.

In its sample, this clone was seen once. The V and J genes are TRBV7-2 and TRBJ1-1; no clear D. V was clipped by 4 bases and J by 7 bases, with 13 bases between them. In germline, CDR1 is SGHTA, CDR2 FQGNSA. The CDR3 sequence is 13 residues long. Here the CDR3 reads CASSYVSYGEAFF. The CDR3 DNA reads TGTGCCAGCAGCTACGTTTCGTATGGTGAAGCTTTCTTT.

CDR3 sequence (DNA): TGTGCCAGCAGCCCTCAACTAGCGGGGCAAGAGACCCAGTACTTC. Translating gives CASSPQLAGQETQYF. This sequence joins TRBV7-2 and TRBJ2-5; 10 nucleotides agree with TRBD2. The junction had 5 bases not matched to a gene; V was cut back by 5 bases and J by 2 bases. Germline V gene data show CDR1 as SGHTA and CDR2 as FQGNSA. CDR3 length equals 15 residues. Complete variable domain (other parts from reference TRBV7-2 and TRBJ2-5): GAGVSQSPSNKVTEKGKDVELRCDPISGHTALYWYRQSLGQGLEFLIYFQGNSAPDKSGLPSDRFSAERTGGSVSTLTIQRTQQEDSAVYLCASSPQLAGQETQYFGPGTRLLVL.

The chain links TRBV7-3 to TRBJ2-7, with TRBD2 as a possible D gene (5 bases). The germline V and J ends were trimmed by 5 bases and 5 bases, with 19 bases remaining between them. From germline, CDR1 is SGHTA and CDR2 FQGTGA. The CDR3 length is 15 residues. CDR3 coding DNA: TGTGCCAGCAGCCCACTTGGCCAGTCCGGGAACGAGCAGTACTTC. Translated: CASSPLGQSGNEQYF. The whole variable domain, filled in from reference TRBV7-3 and TRBJ2-7, reads GAGVSQTPSNKVTEKGKYVELRCDPISGHTALYWYRQSLGQGPEFLIYFQGTGAADDSGLPNDRFFAVRPEGSVSTLKIQRTERGDSAVYLCASSPLGQSGNEQYFGPGTRLTVT.

The gene calls are TRBV5-1 and TRBJ2-3; possibly TRBD1 or TRBD2 for D (5 bases each). Trimming shortened V by 3 bases and J by 4 bases, and 21 bases separated the two germline ends. Germline loops: CDR1 SGHRS, CDR2 YFSETQ. The CDR3 length is 17 residues. The CDR3 DNA sequence: TGCGCCAGCAGCTCCGGATCCGCGAGCCTGGGGGCAGATACGCAGTATTTT. Protein product: CASSSGSASLGADTQYF.

The V and J genes are TRBV4-1 and TRBJ1-1; TRBD1 agrees at 8 bases. Germline-derived CDR1 and CDR2 are MGHRA and YSYEKL. The CDR3 has 16 residues. After removal of 0 bases from V and 3 bases from J, the junction contained 6 bases not matched to a gene. The CDR3 DNA is TGCGCCAGCAGCCAAGAGTCCAGGGGGCTGGACACTGAAGCTTTCTTT. It is translated as CASSQESRGLDTEAFF.

V usage is TRBV6-5 and J usage is TRBJ1-3; D not resolved. Germline V CDR1 and CDR2: MNHEY, SVGAGI. This CDR3 contains 15 residues. V lost 6 bases and J lost 1, with 13 bases in between. The CDR3 DNA reads as TGTGCCAGCAGCGATCAAGGGATTTCTGGAAACACCATATATTTT. It translates to CASSDQGISGNTIYF.

The J gene is TRBJ2-5, the V gene TRBV27, with D possibly matching TRBD2 (6 bases). Germline V gene data show CDR1 as MNHEY and CDR2 as SMNVEV (reference sequence). The CDR3 runs to 18 residues. V lost 5 bases and J 4 bases, leaving 26 bases between the germline ends. The CDR3 bases are TGTGCCAGCAGTCCCTACTTCTCGACTAGGGAGACCCGAGAGACCCAGTACTTC. This codes for CASSPYFSTRETRETQYF.

The chain uses TRBV4-2 and TRBJ1-2; no definite D call. The CDR3 length is 16 residues. Germline V lookup: CDR1 LGHNA, CDR2 YNFKEQ. Trimming took 4 bases from V and 7 from J, leaving 22 bases between them. This chain's CDR3 is CASSPNHKGEKGGYTF. The DNA for the CDR3 is TGTGCCAGCAGCCCGAATCACAAGGGTGAAAAGGGTGGCTACACCTTC.